Each of the 7 T cell receptor beta chains below was sequenced from the same sample in a study of shared clonotypes between healthy human individuals. Method: immunoSEQ multiplex PCR; TCRdb's copy keeps in-frame clones and lacks some. Found here are about 1.5 million clones, 98% of them singletons; the top ten hold about 0.45%. The sequencing input was naive CD4+ T cells sorted from blood. Subset meaning: CD45RA+ positively selected. The receptors here all came from a man aged 30 to 45 in good health.

The V and J genes are TRBV12-5 and TRBJ2-7, with D perhaps matching TRBD1 (6 bases). Germline V gene sequence: CDR1 LGHNT, CDR2 FRNRAP. V was clipped by 0 bases and J by 2 bases, with 17 bases between them. The length of the CDR3 is 17 residues. The CDR3 DNA is TGTGCTAGTGGTTTGGTGGTCGGGACAAGGGGTCCCTACGAGCAGTACTTC. This translates into CASGLVVGTRGPYEQYF.

V gene TRBV11-2 combines with J gene TRBJ2-1; TRBD2 is a possible D gene (5 bases). Trimming removed 5 bases at V and 5 bases at J, with 10 bases between. Germline V gives CDR1 SGHAT, CDR2 FQNNGV. The CDR3 runs to 13 residues. CDR3 amino acids: CASSPPGNNEQFF. In DNA form, the CDR3 reads TGTGCCAGCAGCCCACCGGGGAACAATGAGCAGTTCTTC.

This rearrangement joins TRBV9 to TRBJ2-2; D is unclear. The germline V gene has CDR1 SGDLS and CDR2 YYNGEE. V was shortened by 2 bases and J by 6 bases, with 11 bases between the two germline ends. This CDR3 contains 14 residues. Written as DNA, the CDR3 is TGTGCCAGCAGCGTCACCCGAGACGCCGGGGAGCTGTTTTTT. Its protein is CASSVTRDAGELFF.

The chain has TRBV25-1 and TRBJ2-7; D is perhaps TRBD2 (5 bases). Trimming cost V 3 bases and J 4 bases, with 13 bases left between them. This CDR3 is built from 14 residues. Germline loops: CDR1 MGHDK, CDR2 SYGVNS. CDR3 residues: CASSDPEGLYEQYF. The CDR3 DNA is TGTGCCAGCAGTGACCCCGAGGGTTTGTACGAGCAGTACTTC.

J is TRBJ2-7 and V is TRBV5-1, with 9 bases that match TRBD2. Germline trimming cut 4 bases from V and 6 bases from J; bases unmatched to any gene: 8. The germline CDR1 and CDR2 sequences are SGHRS and YFSETQ. The CDR3 is made up of 14 amino acids. CDR3 loop: CASSLSGSVGEQYF. The CDR3 nucleotides are TGCGCCAGCAGCCTTAGCGGGAGTGTGGGCGAGCAGTACTTC.

The V call is TRBV11-3, the J call TRBJ2-1, with no clear D. The germline gives CDR1 SGHNT, CDR2 YENEEA. Trimming took off 2 bases at V and 0 bases at J, with 14 bases between the two ends. This CDR3 spans 17 amino acids. The CDR3 spells CASSLMGPLSSYNEQFF. The CDR3, as DNA: TGTGCCAGCAGCTTAATGGGCCCTTTGAGCTCCTACAATGAGCAGTTCTTC.

J is TRBJ2-4 and V is TRBV21-1; TRBD2 is the table's D call, not checked against the DNA. TRBV21-1 has pseudogene status. This CDR3 comprises 16 residues. Here the CDR3 DNA reads TGTGCCAGCAGCAAATGGAGGAGGTCGGCCAAAAACATTCAGTACTTC. Encoded protein: CASSKWRRSAKNIQYF.